This record covers a single T cell receptor beta chain. The antigen is not known. This entry is derived from a study of cytomegalovirus exposure and HLA in healthy donors. Whole-study findings and limits: Researchers had no immune exposure information except CMV serostatus available. Equally common other TCR beta chains were less clonally expanded than HLA-associated ones, a later analysis found.

It was with 60 Vbeta and 13 Jbeta primers that the PCR ran. Method: immunoSEQ multiplex PCR; TCRdb's copy keeps in-frame clones and lacks some. In the table there are tens of thousands of clones, almost 75% of which are singletons. The source of this sequence is a man aged 45-60 years in good health and CMV-seronegative. The sample was PBMCs.

This chain's CDR3 is CASSSGTGRVQPQHF. The CDR3 region has the DNA TGTGCCAGCAGTTCCGGGACAGGGAGGGTTCAGCCCCAGCATTTT. The V gene is TRBV2, the J gene TRBJ1-5; 9 bases fit TRBD1. This CDR3 has 15 amino acids. The germline gives CDR1 SNHLY, CDR2 FYNNEI. Trimming cost V 5 bases and J 6 bases; bases outside gene matches: 8. Full variable domain (rest looked up from reference TRBV2 and TRBJ1-5): EPEVTQTPSHQVTQMGQEVILRCVPISNHLYFYWYRQILGQKVEFLVSFYNNEISEKSEIFDDQFSVERPDGSNFTLKIRSTKLEDSAMYFCASSSGTGRVQPQHFGDGTRLSIL.